The 27 T cell receptor beta chains below come from one sample, sequenced in a study of CD8 T cells in Susac syndrome. It was with random hexamers that roughly 0.5 to 1 ug RNA was reverse transcribed. TCRdb ran MiXCR on the immunoSEQ multiplex PCR reads and lists one entry per CDR3 protein. The data contain under 150,000 distinct CDR3 sequences, about 94% of them singletons. Sequenced input: CD4+ T cells from PBMCs. These receptors all stem from a human donor with multiple sclerosis.

The gene calls are TRBV27 and TRBJ1-1, with a possible D match to TRBD1 (6 bases). The CDR3 consists of 12 residues. The V gene lost 6 bases and the J gene lost 7 bases, with 12 bases spanning the gap. Germline V CDR1 and CDR2: MNHEY, SMNVEV (reference sequence). Here the CDR3 DNA reads TGTGCCAGCAGCCATGGGACATATGAAGCTTTCTTT. Its translation is CASSHGTYEAFF.

This clonotype was seen once. V and J are TRBV6-6 and TRBJ1-3, with unresolved D. Germline V gene sequence: CDR1 MNHNY, CDR2 SVGAGI (reference sequence). The CDR3 covers 14 residues. The V gene lost 5 bases and the J gene lost 0 bases, with 8 bases spanning the gap. The CDR3, as DNA: TGTGCCAGCAGTGGTCCCACCTCTGGAAACACCATATATTTT. Encoded protein: CASSGPTSGNTIYF.

This clonotype was counted once. The gene calls are TRBV20-1 and TRBJ2-4; no clear D. Trimming cost V 3 bases and J 0 bases, with 6 bases left between them. Germline CDR1 and CDR2: DFQATT and SNEGSKA (reference sequence). The CDR3 sequence is 13 residues long. The CDR3 spells CSARTLAKNIQYF. In nucleotides, the CDR3 is TGCAGTGCTAGGACCCTAGCCAAAAACATTCAGTACTTC.

The chain combines TRBV7-9 with TRBJ1-2; 7 bases agree with TRBD1. Germline V gene sequence: CDR1 SEHNR, CDR2 FQNEAQ (reference sequence). With V trimmed by 11 bases and J by 3 bases, 6 bases remained unmatched. This CDR3 region has 12 residues. The CDR3 bases are TGTGCCTTACAGGGGCCGGACTATGGCTACACCTTC. Residues: CALQGPDYGYTF.

The rearrangement uses TRBV24-1 and TRBJ2-3, with 7 bases aligning to TRBD2. Germline lookup yields CDR1 KGHDR and CDR2 SFDVKD. V lost 6 bases and J lost 3; bases outside the gene matches: 2. The CDR3 extends over 13 amino acids. CDR3 loop: CATSRGRTDTQYF. The CDR3, as DNA: TGTGCCACCAGTCGCGGGAGAACAGATACGCAGTATTTT.

V usage is TRBV30 and J usage is TRBJ1-2, with TRBD1 as a possible D gene (6 bases). Germline V gene lookup returns CDR1 GTSNPN and CDR2 SVGIG (reference sequence). This CDR3 contains 11 residues. V lost 8 bases to trimming and J lost 8 bases, with 15 bases between them. The CDR3 DNA follows: TGTGCCGGTGGGACAAACAGGGGCTACACCTTC. It encodes CAGGTNRGYTF.

Here the CDR3 reads CASSVNRGEAFF. CDR3 bases: TGTGCCAGCAGCGTCAACAGGGGTGAAGCTTTCTTT. The genes are TRBV5-4 and TRBJ1-1; 7 bases line up with TRBD1. The germline gives CDR1 SGHNT, CDR2 YYREEE (reference sequence). The trim removed 4 bases at V and 7 bases at J, leaving 4 bases unmatched. The CDR3 has 12 residues.

The V call is TRBV20-1, the J call TRBJ2-1; D perhaps matches TRBD1 (5 bases). The germline gives CDR1 DFQATT, CDR2 SNEGSKA (reference sequence). The CDR3 is made up of 12 amino acids. V dropped 7 bases and J dropped 4 bases, with 11 bases sitting between them. This CDR3 is CSVPTEYNEQFF. CDR3 coding DNA: TGCAGTGTCCCGACAGAGTACAATGAGCAGTTCTTC.

In its sample, this clonotype was seen a few times. This chain uses TRBV20-1 with TRBJ2-7; a possible D gene is TRBD2 (7 bases). The CDR3 extends over 14 amino acids. Deletions cut 0 bases from V and 3 bases from J, with 12 bases between. Germline V CDR1 and CDR2: DFQATT, SNEGSKA (reference sequence). The CDR3 coding sequence is TGCAGTGCTAGAGAGGGAGGGGGGGACTACGAGCAGTACTTC. It specifies CSAREGGGDYEQYF.

This clonotype was observed once. The gene calls are TRBV9 and TRBJ2-7; 10 bases match TRBD1. The germline CDR1 and CDR2 sequences are SGDLS and YYNGEE. V was clipped by 4 bases and J by 7 bases; unmatched bases: 14. The CDR3 runs 16 residues. The CDR3 loop is CASSTRLTGGIGEQYF. The DNA of the CDR3 is TGTGCCAGCAGCACCCGTCTGACAGGGGGCATCGGGGAGCAGTACTTC.

For the CDR3, the DNA is TGCAGCGTTCAGCGGGACGGGTTGACCGGGGAGCTGTTTTTT. This encodes CSVQRDGLTGELFF. The chain links TRBV29-1 to TRBJ2-2; 7 nucleotides agree with TRBD2. The CDR3 is 14 residues long. Germline V gives CDR1 SQVTM, CDR2 ANQGSEA. V dropped 5 bases and J dropped 5; count of bases not matched to a gene: 8.

The chain recombines TRBV3-1 with TRBJ2-7; a weak D match, TRBD1 (5 bases). CDR1 is LGHDT, CDR2 YNNKEL, per germline (reference sequence). V gave up 8 bases and J gave up 2 bases, with 13 bases separating them. The CDR3 is made up of 13 amino acids. In nucleotides, the CDR3 is TGTGCCAGCGGTAGGGGAACGACCTACGAGCAGTACTTC. Amino acids: CASGRGTTYEQYF.

This chain connects TRBV7-9 to TRBJ1-6; 11 nucleotides line up with TRBD1. The V and J ends lost 8 bases and 10 bases, in that order; junction bases with no gene match: 10. There are 15 residues in the CDR3. Germline V gene sequence: CDR1 SEHNR, CDR2 FQNEAQ (reference sequence). CDR3 sequence: CASEEGTGGNSPLHF. The CDR3 coding sequence is TGTGCCAGCGAAGAGGGGACAGGGGGAAACTCACCCCTCCACTTT.

This clonotype occurred once. The rearrangement joins TRBV2 to TRBJ1-5; D is undetermined. V was shortened by 5 bases and J by 5 bases, with 10 bases between the two germline ends. Germline values: CDR1 SNHLY, CDR2 FYNNEI. The CDR3 has 13 residues. The CDR3 here is CASSPLWDQPQHF. In DNA, the CDR3 is TGTGCCAGCAGTCCGTTGTGGGATCAGCCCCAGCATTTT.

The gene calls are TRBV3-1 and TRBJ2-7; D unresolved. The V end was cut by 0 bases, the J end by 3 bases, with 6 bases between. Germline CDR1 LGHDT, CDR2 YNNKEL (reference sequence). The CDR3 runs 13 residues. The CDR3 DNA reads TGTGCCAGCAGCCAAGATTGGGACTACGAGCAGTACTTC. Translation gives CASSQDWDYEQYF.

The V call is TRBV3-1, the J call TRBJ1-4; TRBD1 matches 9 bases. CDR1 and CDR2 (germline): LGHDT, YNNKEL (reference sequence). The CDR3 spans 16 residues. Trimming cost V 5 bases and J 4 bases; bases outside gene matches: 8. This CDR3 reads CASSFRQGVFNEKLFF. The CDR3 region has the DNA TGTGCCAGCAGCTTTCGACAGGGGGTGTTTAATGAAAAACTGTTTTTT.

The J gene is TRBJ2-5, the V gene TRBV27; TRBD2 matches at 9 bases. Germline-derived CDR1 and CDR2 are MNHEY and SMNVEV (reference sequence). Trimming cost V 6 bases and J 0 bases; bases outside gene matches: 2. The CDR3 covers 14 residues. CDR3 nucleotides: TGTGCCAGCAGACTAGCGGGTAACCAAGAGACCCAGTACTTC. Protein sequence: CASRLAGNQETQYF.

The V call is TRBV19, the J call TRBJ2-3; 13 nucleotides align to TRBD2. From germline, CDR1 is LNHDA and CDR2 SQIVND (reference sequence). The CDR3 covers 17 residues. V was pared by 3 bases and J by 3 bases, with 6 bases of the junction left unmatched. The CDR3 loop reads CASSILGLAGVTDTQYF. The CDR3 coding sequence is TGTGCCAGTAGTATCCTAGGACTAGCGGGGGTTACAGATACGCAGTATTTT.

J is TRBJ1-1 and V is TRBV19, with TRBD1 identical over 7 bases. This CDR3 has 12 residues. V lost 5 bases and J lost 7; bases outside the gene matches: 4. CDR1 and CDR2 (germline): LNHDA, SQIVND (reference sequence). CDR3 coding DNA: TGTGCCAGTAGTCGGGACAGCTATGAAGCTTTCTTT. This translates into CASSRDSYEAFF.

The chain carries TRBV9 and TRBJ2-1; the D is unclear. This CDR3 has 15 residues. V dropped 4 bases and J dropped 7 bases, with 18 bases sitting between them. The germline gives CDR1 SGDLS, CDR2 YYNGEE. The CDR3 region has the DNA TGTGCCAGCAGCCCTCCGCTCGGACCGAAAAATGAGCAGTTCTTC. As protein: CASSPPLGPKNEQFF.

The chain joins TRBV12-3 or TRBV12-4 to TRBJ1-1, with D possibly matching TRBD1 (5 bases). V was shortened by 3 bases and J by 5 bases, with 10 bases between the two germline ends. The length of the CDR3 is 13 residues. The CDR3 DNA reads as TGTGCCAGCAGTTTTAAGGGGAGGACTGAAGCTTTCTTT. Translating it yields CASSFKGRTEAFF.

To note about this clonotype: No DNA is shown, since the ends of the CDR3 on it are uncertain; the CDR3 is the one TCRdb lists. The CDR3 protein is CASSTSGHRGTQYF. This chain connects TRBV27 to TRBJ2-5; the table names TRBD2, a call not compared with the DNA. The CDR3 spans 14 residues, counting both ends. Per germline, CDR1 MNHEY and CDR2 SMNVEV (reference sequence).

The chain has TRBV7-9 and TRBJ2-1, with D possibly matching TRBD2 (7 bases). The CDR3 spans 12 residues. Germline CDR1 and CDR2: SEHNR and FQNEAQ (reference sequence). Trimming shortened V by 4 bases and J by 13 bases, and 14 bases separated the two germline ends. The CDR3 DNA is TGTGCCAGCAGCTCTGAGGGGGGGTTACAGTTCTTC. The encoded protein is CASSSEGGLQFF.

The chain employs TRBV6-5 and TRBJ1-4; TRBD1 might be the D (6 bases). Looked up from germline, CDR1 is MNHEY and CDR2 is SVGAGI. This CDR3 contains 15 residues. Trimming pared 6 bases from V and 1 base from J, leaving 12 bases between. CDR3 sequence reads: CASRLRGLTNEKLFF. CDR3 DNA: TGTGCCAGCAGGCTCAGGGGTTTAACTAATGAAAAACTGTTTTTT.

The V gene is TRBV14, the J gene TRBJ1-2; 9 nucleotides line up with TRBD1. Germline CDR1 SGHDN, CDR2 FVKESK. Unmatched junction bases numbered 10, after V lost 0 bases and J lost 8 bases. The CDR3 runs to 16 residues. The CDR3 DNA is TGTGCCAGCAGCCAAGATACGAGGACAGGGGTACGCGGCTACACCTTC. Amino acid sequence: CASSQDTRTGVRGYTF. Combining the CDR3 with reference TRBV14 and TRBJ1-2 gives the whole variable domain EAGVTQFPSHSVIEKGQTVTLRCDPISGHDNLYWYRRVMGKEIKFLLHFVKESKQDESGMPNNRFLAERTGGTYSTLKVQPAELEDSGVYFCASSQDTRTGVRGYTFGSGTRLTVV.

The chain has TRBV6-5 and TRBJ1-3; no reliable D call. CDR3 length equals 15 residues. Germline loops: CDR1 MNHEY, CDR2 SVGAGI. V shed 4 bases and J shed 0 bases, with 10 bases lying between them. CDR3 loop: CASSLDTSSGNTIYF. CDR3 DNA sequence: TGTGCCAGCAGTTTAGACACCTCCTCTGGAAACACCATATATTTT.

This chain connects TRBV18 to TRBJ2-1, with D unresolved. V lost 0 bases and J lost 7, with 7 bases in between. Germline loops: CDR1 KGHSH, CDR2 LQKENI. There are 13 residues in the CDR3. The CDR3 sequence: CASSPPVRNEQFF. CDR3 DNA: TGTGCCAGCTCACCACCGGTAAGGAATGAGCAGTTCTTC.